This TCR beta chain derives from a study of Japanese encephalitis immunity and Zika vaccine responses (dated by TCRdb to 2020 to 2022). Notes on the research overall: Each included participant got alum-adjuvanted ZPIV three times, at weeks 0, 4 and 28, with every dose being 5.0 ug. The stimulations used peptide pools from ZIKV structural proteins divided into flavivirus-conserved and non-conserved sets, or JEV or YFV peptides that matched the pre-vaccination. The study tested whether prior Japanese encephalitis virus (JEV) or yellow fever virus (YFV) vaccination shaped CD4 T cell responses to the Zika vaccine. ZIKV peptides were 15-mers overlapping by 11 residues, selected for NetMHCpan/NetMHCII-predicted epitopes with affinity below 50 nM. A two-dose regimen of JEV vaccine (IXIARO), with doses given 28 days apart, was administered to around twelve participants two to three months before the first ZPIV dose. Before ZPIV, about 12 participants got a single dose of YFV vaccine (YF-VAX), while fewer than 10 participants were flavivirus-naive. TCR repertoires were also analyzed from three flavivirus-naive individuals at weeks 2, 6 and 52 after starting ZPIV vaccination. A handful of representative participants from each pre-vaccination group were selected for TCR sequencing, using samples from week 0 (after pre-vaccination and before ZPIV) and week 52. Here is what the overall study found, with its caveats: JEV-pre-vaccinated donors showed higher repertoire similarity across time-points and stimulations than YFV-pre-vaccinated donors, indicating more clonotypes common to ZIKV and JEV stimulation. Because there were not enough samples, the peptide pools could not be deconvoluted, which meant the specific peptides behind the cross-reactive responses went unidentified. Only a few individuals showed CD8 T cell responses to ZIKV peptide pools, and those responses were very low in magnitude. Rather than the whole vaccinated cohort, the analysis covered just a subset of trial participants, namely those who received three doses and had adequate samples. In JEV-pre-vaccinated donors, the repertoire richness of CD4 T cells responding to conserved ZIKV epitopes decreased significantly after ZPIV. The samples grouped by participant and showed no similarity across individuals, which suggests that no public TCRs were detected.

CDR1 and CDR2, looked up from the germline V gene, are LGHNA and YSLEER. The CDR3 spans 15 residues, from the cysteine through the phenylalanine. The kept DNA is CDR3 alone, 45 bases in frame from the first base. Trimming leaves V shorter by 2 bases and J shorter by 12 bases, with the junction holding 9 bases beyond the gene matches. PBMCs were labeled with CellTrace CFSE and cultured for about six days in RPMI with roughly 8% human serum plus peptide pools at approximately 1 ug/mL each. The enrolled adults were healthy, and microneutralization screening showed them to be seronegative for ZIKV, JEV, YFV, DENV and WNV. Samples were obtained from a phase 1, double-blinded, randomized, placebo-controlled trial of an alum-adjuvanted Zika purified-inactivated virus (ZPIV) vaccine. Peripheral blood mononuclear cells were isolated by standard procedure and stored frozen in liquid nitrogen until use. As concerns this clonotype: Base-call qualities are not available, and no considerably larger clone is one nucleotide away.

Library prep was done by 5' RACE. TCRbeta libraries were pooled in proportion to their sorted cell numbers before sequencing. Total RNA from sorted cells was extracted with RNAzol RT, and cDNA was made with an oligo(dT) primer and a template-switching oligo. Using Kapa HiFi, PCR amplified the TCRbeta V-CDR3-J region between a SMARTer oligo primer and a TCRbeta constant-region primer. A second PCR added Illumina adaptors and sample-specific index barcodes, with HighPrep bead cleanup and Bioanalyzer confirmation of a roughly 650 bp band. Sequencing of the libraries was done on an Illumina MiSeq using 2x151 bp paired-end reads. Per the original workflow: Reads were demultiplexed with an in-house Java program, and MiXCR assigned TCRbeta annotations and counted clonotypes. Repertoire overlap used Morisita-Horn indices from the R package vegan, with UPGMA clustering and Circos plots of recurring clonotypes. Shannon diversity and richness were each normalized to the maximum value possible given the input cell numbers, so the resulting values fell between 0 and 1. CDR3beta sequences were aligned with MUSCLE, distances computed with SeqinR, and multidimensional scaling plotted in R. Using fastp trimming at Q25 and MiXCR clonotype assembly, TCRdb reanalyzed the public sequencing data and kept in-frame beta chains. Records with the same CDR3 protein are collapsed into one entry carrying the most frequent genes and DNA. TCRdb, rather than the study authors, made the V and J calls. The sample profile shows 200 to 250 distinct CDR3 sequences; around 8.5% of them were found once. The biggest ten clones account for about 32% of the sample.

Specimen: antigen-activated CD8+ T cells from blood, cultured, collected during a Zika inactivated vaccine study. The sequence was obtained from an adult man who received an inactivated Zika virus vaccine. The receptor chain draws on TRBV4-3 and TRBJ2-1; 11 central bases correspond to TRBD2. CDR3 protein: CASSQYSGGAVGQFF. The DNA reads TGCGCCAGCAGCCAATATAGCGGGGGGGCCGTTGGGCAGTTCTTC.